This T cell receptor beta chain was recovered during a study of cytomegalovirus exposure and HLA in healthy donors. The CDR3 totals 13 residues. Losses at the gene ends were 7 bases for V and 4 bases for J; bases not matched to a gene: 5. Germline lookup yields CDR1 SQVTM and CDR2 ANQGSEA. The PCR employed 60 Vbeta primers together with 13 Jbeta primers. The protocol was immunoSEQ multiplex PCR, while the TCRdb copy is restricted to in-frame clones and leaves out a portion. This repertoire shows under 150,000 clones, around three quarters found once; its top ten account for 6.5% to 8%. The chain recombines TRBV29-1 with TRBJ1-1, with 11 bases matching TRBD1. Specimen: PBMCs. This clonotype originated in a woman in her forties in good health and CMV-seropositive. In nucleotides, the CDR3 is TGCAGCGGAGGACAGGGGGCTTCCACTGAAGCTTTCTTT. It is translated as CSGGQGASTEAFF.